This TCR beta chain appears in the sequencing data of a study of blood T cell repertoires in COVID-19 (dated by TCRdb to 2020 to 2022). In the study overall: Samples covering the acute and convalescent phases of COVID-19 were provided by collaborators in the United States, Italy and Spain. The prospective study material was composed of cDNA or gDNA derived from T cells, B-cell-depleted T cells, or PBMCs. Deeply sampled blood TCRbeta repertoires from subjects exposed to, actively infected with, or recovered from COVID-19 were included in the dataset. The repertoires were made available in a free public database intended to serve as a resource for research on the immune response to SARS-CoV-2. The samples were drawn from two sources: the first 160 participants of the ongoing ImmuneRACE study, and fewer than 1,500 subjects contributed by 6 global collaborators. Sample metadata almost always included a de-identified subject ID, COVID-19 status, age in years and sex. Where available, HLA class I and class II types were obtained from metadata supplied by the sample provider rather than from assay-based typing.

Trimming removed 7 bases from V and 0 bases from J; the gene matches leave 7 bases unexplained. The CDR3 runs 17 amino acids, cysteine and phenylalanine included. This entry keeps only the CDR3 DNA: 51 bases, framed from base 1. The germline V gene specifies SNHLY as CDR1 and FYNNEI as CDR2. Enrolling through a virtual design, the prospective study's participants ranged in age from roughly 18 to 100 years and lived across approximately 25 United States geographic areas. To assign participants to cohorts, the prospective study relied on clinical history that participants themselves reported in a screening survey and a study questionnaire. Recovered participants in ImmuneRACE Cohort 3 were defined as having two consecutive negative NP/OP PCR tests, clearance from a healthcare professional, or resolution of symptoms. In the prospective study, whole blood, serum and a nasopharyngeal or oropharyngeal swab were collected from each participant by mobile phlebotomists. Participants in the prospective study had the option to provide additional blood draws and questionnaires over a roughly 2-month period. Before DNA extraction, prospective study blood samples were shipped either frozen or at room temperature.

As regards this clone: Its antigen is currently not known. There are no base qualities to consult, and no much larger clone falls within one base.

General conclusions and limits of the study: The quantity of clinical and demographic metadata differed by source and by participant and was supplied without curation.

TCRbeta CDR3 regions were amplified from genomic DNA using the immunoSEQ Assay, a bias-controlled multiplex PCR. As for the authors' bioinformatics: Nucleated cell counts per sample were estimated from amplification of reference gene primers within the assay. To quantify the absolute abundance of each unique TCRbeta CDR3 rearrangement, sequence reads were collapsed and filtered. For each sample, productive Simpson clonality was calculated as the square root of Simpson's diversity index over productive rearrangements. This is the immuneACCESS table as TCRdb keeps it, with only in-frame sequences that have V and J called. A part of the clones is gone; compared with another copy, unresolved V genes explain less than half, and the rest is unexplained. D and trimming were read from the DNA, whereas the V and J calls and clone size are those reported in that table. This sample has over 400,000 clones in its table, and 75% to 90% of those were observed once. The top ten clones comprise around 7.9% of the sample.

The sequencing input was PBMCs or T cells enriched from blood (not recorded which). The V and J segments used are TRBV2 and TRBJ2-6, with 9 bases matching TRBD1. The receptor comes from a woman between 55 and 75 years old who had recovered from COVID-19. The DNA sequence reads TGTGCCAGCAAAAAACAGGGGGCAAGCTCTGGGGCCAACGTCCTGACTTTC. Its translation is CASKKQGASSGANVLTF. Here the CDR3 is joined to the reference TRBV2 and TRBJ2-6 genes, and the full variable domain is: EPEVTQTPSHQVTQMGQEVILRCVPISNHLYFYWYRQILGQKVEFLVSFYNNEISEKSEIFDDQFSVERPDGSNFTLKIRSTKLEDSAMYFCASKKQGASSGANVLTFGAGSRLTVL.